The 14 T cell receptor beta chains below all came from one sample that was sequenced in a study of blood T cell repertoires in COVID-19. The protocol was immunoSEQ multiplex PCR, while the TCRdb copy is restricted to in-frame clones and leaves out a portion. The data show approximately 13,000 clones, with 80% to 90% seen just once and around 24% held by the top ten. The sample consisted of peripheral blood. These receptors all stem from a woman aged 50 to 60 with active or convalescent COVID-19.

This clone has only one observation. This chain connects TRBV29-1 to TRBJ2-7, with 9 bases matching TRBD1. The CDR3 is 15 amino acids. From germline, CDR1 is SQVTM and CDR2 ANQGSEA. Trimming removed 3 bases from V and 2 bases from J; junction bases left unmatched: 8. In nucleotides, the CDR3 is TGCAGCGTTGAGCTGGACAGGGGCTACGCCTACGAGCAGTACTTC. Translated, it gives CSVELDRGYAYEQYF.

V and J are TRBV7-9 and TRBJ2-7, with 12 bases fitting TRBD2. The trim removed 4 bases at V and 2 bases at J, leaving 3 bases unmatched. CDR3 length: 15 residues. The germline V gene has CDR1 SEHNR and CDR2 FQNEAQ (reference sequence). CDR3 amino acids: CASSYLAGGPYEQYF. The CDR3 DNA sequence: TGTGCCAGCAGCTACCTAGCGGGGGGGCCCTACGAGCAGTACTTC. Looking up the rest from reference TRBV7-9 and TRBJ2-7 gives the full variable domain: DTGVSQNPRHKITKRGQNVTFRCDPISEHNRLYWYRQTLGQGPEFLTYFQNEAQLEKSRLLSDRFSAERPKGSFSTLEIQRTEQGDSAMYLCASSYLAGGPYEQYFGPGTRLTVT.

The chain uses TRBV11-3 and TRBJ2-3; D ambiguous. Germline CDR1 reads SGHNT; CDR2 reads YENEEA. There are 12 residues in the CDR3. With 0 bases removed from V and 9 bases from J, the gap between germline ends came to 7 bases. The CDR3, as DNA: TGTGCCAGCAGCTTAGAAAGCGACACGCAGTATTTT. Translated: CASSLESDTQYF.

V and J are TRBV27 and TRBJ1-1; no definite D call. The V gene's germline CDR1 is MNHEY and CDR2 SMNVEV (reference sequence). This CDR3 region has 14 residues. Trimming left V 4 bases short and J 3 bases short, with 12 bases between. The CDR3 DNA sequence: TGTGCCAGCAGTTCCGGACGGGGAGACACTGAAGCTTTCTTT. This translates into CASSSGRGDTEAFF.

The genes are TRBV10-3 and TRBJ2-1; 11 bases map to TRBD2. The V gene end was trimmed by 4 bases and the J gene end by 4 bases; junction bases not matched to a gene: 3. Germline CDR1 and CDR2: ENHRY and SYGVKD. This CDR3 has 15 residues. As DNA, the CDR3 is TGTGCCATCAGTGGTGCTAGCGGGGGGTACAATGAGCAGTTCTTC. This sequence encodes CAISGASGGYNEQFF.

V is TRBV3-1 (or the pseudogene TRBV3-2) and J is TRBJ2-1; D gene uncertain. With 0 bases removed from V and 9 bases from J, the gap between germline ends came to 18 bases. The germline V gene has CDR1 LGHDT and CDR2 YNNKEL (reference sequence). The CDR3 extends over 16 amino acids. CDR3 DNA sequence: TGTGCCAGCAGCCAAGATCCGGCGGCCCAAGCGAGTGAGCAGTTCTTC. Protein sequence: CASSQDPAAQASEQFF.

V usage is TRBV11-2 and J usage is TRBJ2-3; D call uncertain. V was cut by 1 base and J by 1 base, with 12 bases left in between. CDR1 SGHAT and CDR2 FQNNGV come from the germline V gene. The CDR3 runs to 16 residues. CDR3 sequence reads: CASSLGAGWGTDTQYF. The DNA of the CDR3 is TGTGCCAGCAGCTTAGGGGCAGGTTGGGGCACAGATACGCAGTATTTT.

This rearrangement joins TRBV7-6 to TRBJ2-3; 15 bases match TRBD2. CDR3 length equals 17 residues. V lost 5 bases, J lost 4 bases, and 7 bases stayed unmatched. The germline CDR1 and CDR2 sequences are SGHVS and FNYEAQ. The CDR3 region is CASSPWTSGGAADTQYF. The CDR3 bases are TGTGCCAGCAGCCCCTGGACTAGCGGGGGGGCGGCAGATACGCAGTATTTT.

V is TRBV6-5 and J is TRBJ2-1; D unclear. V was clipped by 6 bases and J by 5 bases, with 8 bases between them. The CDR3 is 12 amino acids. Germline V gives CDR1 MNHEY, CDR2 SVGAGI. DNA for the CDR3: TGTGCCAGCAGCACTGTTCACAATGAGCAGTTCTTC. The encoded protein is CASSTVHNEQFF.

This chain joins TRBV6-5 and TRBJ1-5; D possibly corresponds to TRBD1 (6 bases). With 9 bases removed from V and 0 bases from J, the gap between germline ends came to 12 bases. Germline values: CDR1 MNHEY, CDR2 SVGAGI. There are 14 residues in the CDR3. The CDR3 sequence is CASNSGDSNQPQHF. For the CDR3, the DNA is TGTGCCAGTAACTCAGGGGATAGCAATCAGCCCCAGCATTTT.

The chain combines TRBV18 with TRBJ2-1, with 7 bases fitting TRBD2. Germline V gene sequence: CDR1 KGHSH, CDR2 LQKENI. J gave up 5 bases and V 1 base, and 8 bases lay outside the gene matches. The CDR3 has 16 amino acids. The CDR3 nucleotides read TGTGCCAGCTCACCACAGATTGGACTAGGTGACAATGAGCAGTTCTTC. It specifies CASSPQIGLGDNEQFF. Drawing the rest from reference TRBV18 and TRBJ2-1, the complete variable domain is NAGVMQNPRHLVRRRGQEARLRCSPMKGHSHVYWYRQLPEEGLKFMVYLQKENIIDESGMPKERFSAEFPKEGPSILRIQQVVRGDSAAYFCASSPQIGLGDNEQFFGPGTRLTVL.

This chain connects TRBV11-3 to TRBJ2-6; 11 bases agree with TRBD1. V was pared by 1 base and J by 3 bases, with 2 bases of the junction left unmatched. This CDR3 spans 17 amino acids. The germline V gene has CDR1 SGHNT and CDR2 YENEEA. The CDR3 DNA reads as TGTGCCAGCAGCTTAGGGACAGGGGGCTTTGGGGCCAACGTCCTGACTTTC. Translation gives CASSLGTGGFGANVLTF.

V and J are TRBV28 and TRBJ2-7; no clear D gene. The V gene lost 6 bases and the J gene lost 7 bases, with 10 bases spanning the gap. This CDR3 has 11 amino acids. Germline CDR1 and CDR2: MDHEN and SYDVKM. CDR3 in DNA: TGTGCCAGCAGACTCCAATTGGAGCAGTACTTC. Protein product: CASRLQLEQYF.

In this sample, this clone turned up a few times. CDR3 in DNA: TGTGCCAGCAGCCAAGATCGGGCGGGGGGACCGGGGGATACGCAGTATTTT. It translates to CASSQDRAGGPGDTQYF. The chain recombines TRBV4-2 with TRBJ2-3, with 8 bases fitting TRBD2. The germline V gene encodes CDR1 LGHNA and CDR2 YNFKEQ. Unmatched junction bases numbered 11, after V lost 0 bases and J lost 6 bases. The CDR3 sequence is 17 residues long.